The 21 T cell receptor beta chains in this list originate from one sample, sequenced in a study of CD8+CD57+ T cells in acquired aplastic anemia. According to the study, genomic DNA was the template for TCR beta VDJ and CDR3 profiling. MiXCR, applied by TCRdb to the reads, yields one record per CDR3 protein. Here the sample spans approximately 150,000 distinct CDR3 sequences, 71% being singletons. It was patients with CD8+CD57+ cell expansion by flow cytometry who were chosen for sequencing. Sequenced material: sorted CD4+, CD8+, or CD8+CD57+ T cells (not recorded which) from PBMCs. Every receptor here comes from a human donor with aplastic anemia.

Only a few counts were recorded for this clonotype. The rearrangement uses TRBV10-3 and TRBJ2-7; D gene unclear. The CDR3 has 14 residues. V lost 0 bases and J 0 bases, leaving 6 bases between the germline ends. Per the germline V gene, CDR1 is ENHRY and CDR2 is SYGVKD. CDR3 protein: CAISESGGSYEQYF. The DNA of the CDR3 is TGTGCCATCAGTGAGTCCGGTGGCTCCTACGAGCAGTACTTC.

This chain connects TRBV11-3 to TRBJ2-3, with TRBD1 as a possible D gene (6 bases). The germline V gene has CDR1 SGHNT and CDR2 YENEEA. There are 16 residues in the CDR3. Deletions cut 1 base from V and 0 bases from J, with 11 bases between. The CDR3 is CASSLGRGTSTDTQYF. CDR3 coding DNA: TGTGCCAGCAGCTTAGGCAGGGGTACTAGCACAGATACGCAGTATTTT.

In this sample, this clonotype turned up a few times. The V and J genes are TRBV20-1 and TRBJ2-2, with 10 bases that match TRBD2. The CDR3 has 20 amino acids. V shed 6 bases and J 3 bases; nucleotides not matched to a gene: 22. CDR1 is DFQATT, CDR2 SNEGSKA, per germline (reference sequence). The CDR3, as DNA: TGCAGTGCGAAAATAGGGGACGCCATGGCTAGCGGGGGAGACACCGGGGAGCTGTTTTTT. Translation: CSAKIGDAMASGGDTGELFF.

The chain combines TRBV5-6 with TRBJ2-3; no reliable D call. This CDR3 has 12 residues. Germline V lookup: CDR1 SGHDT, CDR2 YYEEEE. Trimming removed 4 bases from V and 2 bases from J, with 5 bases in between. The CDR3 coding sequence is TGTGCCAGCAGCCAAAACACAGATACGCAGTATTTT. This codes for CASSQNTDTQYF. Full variable domain (rest looked up from reference TRBV5-6 and TRBJ2-3): DAGVTQSPTHLIKTRGQQVTLRCSPKSGHDTVSWYQQALGQGPQFIFQYYEEEERQRGNFPDRFSGHQFPNYSSELNVNALLLGDSALYLCASSQNTDTQYFGPGTRLTVL.

The V gene is TRBV20-1, the J gene TRBJ2-3; D may be TRBD2 (5 bases). Germline CDR1 and CDR2: DFQATT and SNEGSKA (reference sequence). Trimming cost V 3 bases and J 0 bases, with 16 bases left between them. This CDR3 comprises 16 residues. The CDR3 sequence: CSARSGLRGSTDTQYF. The CDR3 coding sequence is TGCAGTGCTAGGAGTGGGCTCCGCGGGAGCACAGATACGCAGTATTTT.

J is TRBJ2-3 and V is TRBV20-1; 14 bases are a match to TRBD2. V lost 1 base and J lost 4; bases outside the gene matches: 7. Per germline, CDR1 DFQATT and CDR2 SNEGSKA (reference sequence). There are 17 residues in the CDR3. CDR3 amino acids: CSARGLAGGRGSDTQYF. DNA of the CDR3: TGCAGTGCTAGAGGACTAGCGGGGGGGCGGGGATCAGATACGCAGTATTTT.

This chain uses TRBV10-1 with TRBJ2-1; weak D call: TRBD1 (5 bases). Germline V gene lookup returns CDR1 WNHNN and CDR2 SYGVQD (reference sequence). Trimming left V 1 base short and J 6 bases short, with 13 bases between. The CDR3 spans 15 residues. CDR3 nucleotides: TGCGCCAGCAGTGAGTGGAAGGGGTCCCTCAATGAGCAGTTCTTC. Residues: CASSEWKGSLNEQFF.

This clonotype was observed a handful of times. The chain employs TRBV20-1 and TRBJ2-5; 8 bases line up with TRBD2. V gave up 2 bases and J gave up 2 bases; unmatched junction bases: 4. The CDR3 consists of 14 residues. Germline CDR1 reads DFQATT; CDR2 reads SNEGSKA (reference sequence). Here the CDR3 reads CSARIGGGQETQYF. The CDR3 nucleotides are TGCAGTGCTAGAATCGGCGGGGGGCAAGAGACCCAGTACTTC.

This sequence joins TRBV20-1 and TRBJ2-7; 7 nucleotides match TRBD1. The CDR3 is 13 amino acids. J was trimmed by 3 bases and V by 3 bases; bases with no gene match: 5. CDR1 and CDR2 (germline): DFQATT, SNEGSKA (reference sequence). The DNA for the CDR3 is TGCAGTGCTAGGGAGACAGGGTTCTACGAGCAGTACTTC. Its translation: CSARETGFYEQYF.

The chain uses TRBV10-1 and TRBJ1-2, with a tentative D call TRBD1 (6 bases). Looked up from germline, CDR1 is WNHNN and CDR2 is SYGVQD (reference sequence). V lost 7 bases, J lost 7 bases, and 10 bases lay in between. CDR3 length: 11 residues. The chain's CDR3 is CASKQGSGYTF. The CDR3 coding sequence is TGCGCCAGCAAACAGGGTTCTGGCTACACCTTC.

This clonotype was seen only a few times. This sequence joins TRBV25-1 and TRBJ2-2; D is possibly TRBD1 or TRBD2 (6 bases each). V was shortened by 9 bases and J by 3 bases, with 20 bases between the two germline ends. The germline V gene has CDR1 MGHDK and CDR2 SYGVNS. CDR3 length equals 16 residues. The CDR3 nucleotides are TGTGCCAGTCGCCCGGAACCAGGGGAGGACACCGGGGAGCTGTTTTTT. Its protein is CASRPEPGEDTGELFF.

The rearrangement joins TRBV7-2 to TRBJ1-5; 8 bases are shared with TRBD1. Germline V gives CDR1 SGHTA, CDR2 FQGNSA. CDR3 size: 15 residues. V was pared by 7 bases and J by 2 bases, with 7 bases of the junction left unmatched. The CDR3 DNA is TGTGCCAGCACTTATGGACAGGGTGGCAATCAGCCCCAGCATTTT. Its translation: CASTYGQGGNQPQHF.

This clonotype was picked up a small number of times. The CDR3 DNA reads TGTGCCAGCAGCGCCAGGGGGACGTTCTACGAGCAGTACTTC. Translated, it gives CASSARGTFYEQYF. The rearrangement joins TRBV7-9 to TRBJ2-7, with 7 nucleotides matching TRBD1. Germline V gene lookup returns CDR1 SEHNR and CDR2 FQNEAQ (reference sequence). There are 14 residues in the CDR3. The V gene end was trimmed by 5 bases and the J gene end by 3 bases; junction bases not matched to a gene: 7.

A remark on this clonotype: One junction end disagrees with the germline gene, perhaps due to a read error. The chain employs TRBV6-4 and TRBJ2-1; 7 nucleotides line up with TRBD2. In germline, CDR1 is MRHNA, CDR2 SNTAGT. This CDR3 contains 15 residues. The DNA of the CDR3 is TGTGCCAGCAGTGACGGGGGGGGTTCCTACAATGGGCAGTTCTTC. Translation: CASSDGGGSYNGQFF.

The rearrangement links TRBV19 to TRBJ2-1; D is possibly TRBD1 (5 bases). Trimming stripped 0 bases from V and 8 bases from J, with 11 bases between. CDR1 and CDR2 from the germline V gene are LNHDA and SQIVND (reference sequence). The CDR3 length is 14 residues. In DNA form, the CDR3 reads TGTGCCAGTAGTATAGATCGATCCAGGGATGAGCAGTTCTTC. Encoded protein: CASSIDRSRDEQFF.

Note on this clonotype: The junction differs from germline at one of its ends, possibly a read error. This chain links TRBV29-1 with TRBJ2-3; D might be TRBD1 (6 bases). This CDR3 is 13 amino acids long. The germline gives CDR1 SQVTM, CDR2 ANQGSEA. The DNA for the CDR3 is TGTAGCGTTGAATCTCAGGGGACAGATACGCAGTATTTT. Its translation is CSVESQGTDTQYF.

The CDR3 region is CSVDGRSGAHNEQFF. CDR3 DNA: TGCAGCGTTGACGGTCGCTCGGGGGCACACAATGAGCAGTTCTTC. This chain links TRBV29-1 with TRBJ2-1; the D call may be TRBD1 or TRBD2 (6 bases each). This CDR3 has 15 amino acids. Per germline, CDR1 SQVTM and CDR2 ANQGSEA. V was shortened by 3 bases and J by 5 bases, with 17 bases between the two germline ends.

This CDR3 is CASSSGGVTEAFF. The CDR3 coding sequence is TGTGCCAGCAGTTCAGGGGGGGTGACTGAAGCTTTCTTT. This chain links TRBV14 with TRBJ1-1; 7 bases line up with TRBD1. After removal of 6 bases from V and 5 bases from J, the junction contained 6 bases not matched to a gene. Germline V gene sequence: CDR1 SGHDN, CDR2 FVKESK. This CDR3 is 13 amino acids long.

CDR3 sequence: CSARIGTSVGYTF. The CDR3 nucleotides are TGCAGTGCTAGGATCGGGACTTCGGTTGGCTACACCTTC. The gene calls are TRBV20-1 and TRBJ1-2, with a possible D match to TRBD1 (5 bases). Germline CDR1 is DFQATT and CDR2 is SNEGSKA (reference sequence). Trimming took off 3 bases at V and 7 bases at J, with 15 bases between the two ends. This CDR3 contains 13 residues.

The chain couples TRBV2 to TRBJ2-3, with 10 bases identical to TRBD1. The CDR3 is 16 residues long. The germline gives CDR1 SNHLY, CDR2 FYNNEI. Germline trimming cut 5 bases from V and 5 bases from J; bases unmatched to any gene: 10. The chain's CDR3 is CASSPIYDRGQDTQYF. DNA of the CDR3: TGTGCCAGCAGTCCAATATACGACAGGGGGCAAGATACGCAGTATTTT.

The chain uses TRBV9 and TRBJ1-6, with 7 bases matching TRBD1. This CDR3 has 15 amino acids. CDR1 is SGDLS and CDR2 is YYNGEE in the germline V gene. Trimming took 1 base from V and 7 from J; bases not matched to a gene: 5. This chain's CDR3 is CASSVQGTANSPLHF. In DNA, the CDR3 is TGTGCCAGCAGCGTACAAGGGACAGCAAATTCACCCCTCCACTTT.